This TCR beta chain is drawn from a study of cytomegalovirus exposure and HLA in healthy donors. Study-level findings and limits: Earlier analysis looked at TCR beta V segments, and most were productive about 87% or about 30% of the time. Later on, an analysis found that several of the most significant clusters appeared to be linked to common viral pathogens, which included parvovirus B19. In a later analysis, productive TCRs from donors in an Asian-associated ancestry cluster reportedly carried fewer N-insertions than the cohort mean.

Germline V lookup: CDR1 SGHDN, CDR2 FVKESK. The CDR3 has 14 residues. Between the trimmed V and J ends, which lost 4 bases and 0 bases, there was a span of 8 bases. 60 Vbeta and 13 Jbeta primers were used in PCR. TCRdb keeps only in-frame clones here, not all; method: immunoSEQ multiplex PCR. The sample shows more than 85,000 clones, under 85% of them seen only once. Points on this clone: Its target is unknown.

The rearrangement joins TRBV14 to TRBJ2-3, with unresolved D. Sequencing was done on a sample of PBMCs. The receptor's source is a man aged 40-49 years in good health and CMV-seronegative. CDR3: CASSPRRSTDTQYF. The CDR3 bases are TGTGCCAGCAGCCCCCGGCGGAGCACAGATACGCAGTATTTT.